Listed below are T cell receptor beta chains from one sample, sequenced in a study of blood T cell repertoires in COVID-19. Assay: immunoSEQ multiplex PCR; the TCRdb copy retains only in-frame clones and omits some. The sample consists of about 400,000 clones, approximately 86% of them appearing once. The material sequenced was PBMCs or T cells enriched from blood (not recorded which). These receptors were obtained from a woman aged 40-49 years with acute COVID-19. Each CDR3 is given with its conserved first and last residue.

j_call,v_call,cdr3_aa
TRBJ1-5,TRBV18,CASSPGTGYQPQHF
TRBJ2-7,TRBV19,CATRGGYEQYF
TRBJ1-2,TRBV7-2,CASSYGTGNYGYTF
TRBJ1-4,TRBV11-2,CASSLGSAGTNEKLFF
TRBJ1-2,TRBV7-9,CASSETGVYGYTF
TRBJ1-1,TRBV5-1,CASSLAPGTEAFF
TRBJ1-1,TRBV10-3,CAIRSTAGAFF
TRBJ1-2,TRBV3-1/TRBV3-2,CASSQETLNYGYTF
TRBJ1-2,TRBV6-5,CASNPSGGAYGYTF
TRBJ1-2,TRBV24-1,CARPTGGSGYTF
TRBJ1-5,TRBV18,CASSLGAVYNQPQHF
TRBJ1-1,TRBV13,CASSRTGGSLGTEAFF
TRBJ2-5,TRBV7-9,CASSLLAGGKTQYF
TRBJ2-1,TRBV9,CASSPGLAMNNEQFF
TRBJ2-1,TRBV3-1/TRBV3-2,CASSRRRTSGRNEQFF
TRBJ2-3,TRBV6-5,CASSYLPGAVDTQYF
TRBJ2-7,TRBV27,CASSSPLRGTKSTYEQYF
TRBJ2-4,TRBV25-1,CASSSGGEYIQYF
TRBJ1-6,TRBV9,CASSRRWDSPLHF
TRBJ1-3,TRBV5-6,CASSVDRGSIYF
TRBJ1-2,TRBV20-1,CSASDRVPSYGYTF
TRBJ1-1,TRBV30,CAWSVVQGVFTEAFF
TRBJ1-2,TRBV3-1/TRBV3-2,CASSTPPSEDGYTF
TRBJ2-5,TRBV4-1,CASSQDEGLAGGAGETQYF
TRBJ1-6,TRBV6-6,CASTGVPYNSPLHF
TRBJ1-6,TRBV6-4,CASRRSGQGEYNSPLHF
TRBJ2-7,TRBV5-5,CASSLLKPDRGRYEQYF
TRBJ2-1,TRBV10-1,CASSGGQGANNEQFF
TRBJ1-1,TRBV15,CATSRDYAGLNTEAFF
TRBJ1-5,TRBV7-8,CASSPIRRTNQPQHF
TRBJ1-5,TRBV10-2,CASSEGGQPQHF
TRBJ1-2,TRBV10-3,CAISEGQGADGYTF
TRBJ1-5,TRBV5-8,CASSPGYQPQHF
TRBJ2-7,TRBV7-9,CASSAATGDYEQYF
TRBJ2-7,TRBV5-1,CASSLGGGTGNEQYF
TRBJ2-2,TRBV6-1,CASSEAAGTATGELFF
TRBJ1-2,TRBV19,CASRPTGSNYGYTF
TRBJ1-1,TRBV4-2,CASSPTGRNTEAFF
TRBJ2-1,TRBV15,CATSTFDRGVDEQFF
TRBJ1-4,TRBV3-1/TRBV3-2,CASSQAGDEKLFF
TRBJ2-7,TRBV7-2,CASSLTAGTQHEQYF
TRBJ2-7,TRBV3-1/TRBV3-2,CASSLVGAALGEQYF
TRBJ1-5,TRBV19,CASSPGVSNQPQHF
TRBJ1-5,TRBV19,CASSMVDRYQPQHF
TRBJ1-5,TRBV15,CATSRDHRDSNQPQHF
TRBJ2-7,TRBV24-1,CATSDSRRLAGYEQYF
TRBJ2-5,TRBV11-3,CASSPRSASGGASETQYF
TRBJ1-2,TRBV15,CATSRNLQGTYGYTF
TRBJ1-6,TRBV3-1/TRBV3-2,CASSQSRSRGWIDF
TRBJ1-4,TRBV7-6,CASSLETGSRGNEKLFF
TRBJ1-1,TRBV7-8,CASSKIMDRTTEAFF
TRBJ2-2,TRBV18,CASSPSDSDTGELFF
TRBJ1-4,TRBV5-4,CASSLGPRRAGEKLFF
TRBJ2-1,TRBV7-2,CASSLDWTGGLNEQFF
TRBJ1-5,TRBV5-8,CASSFRGQPQHF
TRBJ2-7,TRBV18,CASSRDSPTWGQYF
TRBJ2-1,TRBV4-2,CASSPPSGGADEQFF
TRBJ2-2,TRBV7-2,CASSLPKNRDYTGELFF
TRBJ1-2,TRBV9,CASSRGQAYYGYTF
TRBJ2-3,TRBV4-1,CASSHSGAGDTQYF